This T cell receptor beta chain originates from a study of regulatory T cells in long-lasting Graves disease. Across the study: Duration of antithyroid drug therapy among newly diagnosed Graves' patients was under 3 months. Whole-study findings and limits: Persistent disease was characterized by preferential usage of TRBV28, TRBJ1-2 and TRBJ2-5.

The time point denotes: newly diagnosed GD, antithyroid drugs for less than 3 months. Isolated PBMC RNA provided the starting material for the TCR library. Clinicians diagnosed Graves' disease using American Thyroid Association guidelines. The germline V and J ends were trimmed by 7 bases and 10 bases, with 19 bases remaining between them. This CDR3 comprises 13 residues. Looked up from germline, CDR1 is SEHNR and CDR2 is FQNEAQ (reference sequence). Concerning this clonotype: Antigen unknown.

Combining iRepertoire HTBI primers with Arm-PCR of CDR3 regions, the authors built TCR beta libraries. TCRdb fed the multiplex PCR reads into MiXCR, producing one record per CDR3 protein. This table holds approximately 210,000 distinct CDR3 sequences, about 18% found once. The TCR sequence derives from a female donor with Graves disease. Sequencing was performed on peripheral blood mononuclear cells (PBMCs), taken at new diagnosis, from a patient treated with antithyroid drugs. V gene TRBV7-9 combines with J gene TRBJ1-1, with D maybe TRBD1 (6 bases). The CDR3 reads CASTKTSKGGAFF. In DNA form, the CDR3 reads TGTGCCAGCACTAAGACATCCAAGGGGGGAGCTTTCTTT. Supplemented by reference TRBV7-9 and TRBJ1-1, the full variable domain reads DTGVSQNPRHKITKRGQNVTFRCDPISEHNRLYWYRQTLGQGPEFLTYFQNEAQLEKSRLLSDRFSAERPKGSFSTLEIQRTEQGDSAMYLCASTKTSKGGAFFGQGTRLTVV.